This T cell receptor beta chain was identified during a study of T cells in Graves' hyperthyroidism and ophthalmopathy. In the study overall: Peripheral blood was taken when the disease was first diagnosed, before any treatment began.

The CDR3 extends over 15 amino acids. The germline gives CDR1 MNHEY, CDR2 SMNVEV (reference sequence). V was clipped by 5 bases and J by 5 bases; unmatched bases: 11. Comment on this clonotype: The antigen is unknown.

RNA transcripts yielded amplified TCR beta CDR3 regions. Researchers ran a first-round RT-PCR on the TCR CDR3 using the HTBI primer set. TCRdb reanalysed the multiplex PCR reads using MiXCR and keeps one entry per CDR3 protein. This table has more than 550,000 distinct CDR3 sequences, 15% to 20% appearing once. Newly diagnosed hyperthyroidism, duration under 2 months, in patients aged 18 to 65. Pregnant or lactating patients were excluded, as were those with uncontrolled infection or other autoimmune disease. General study results and limits: Using 13 V-J features, a model discriminated ophthalmopathy from stable hyperthyroidism.

The material sequenced was blood. The TCR sequence derives from a man aged 50 to 60 with Graves' hyperthyroidism. The chain links TRBV27 to TRBJ1-2; TRBD1 matches 7 bases. The CDR3 DNA sequence: TGTGCCAGCAGTCCCGGGGACAGTGGGTTATATGGCTACACCTTC. This codes for CASSPGDSGLYGYTF.